This T cell receptor beta chain was captured in a study of blood T cell dynamics during melanoma immunotherapy. Deletions cut 2 bases from V and 1 base from J, with 9 bases between. The CDR3 has 14 residues. Germline V lookup: CDR1 SGHNT, CDR2 YYREEE (reference sequence). Time point: pre-treatment baseline. Apart from a couple of fast progressors, RECIST 1.1 response was judged 12 weeks post-infusion. Patients with prior systemic cancer treatment, concomitant immunosuppressants, or other active malignancies were excluded. Every bulk PBMC sample received the same 350 ng of DNA. TCRdb's table, derived via immunoSEQ multiplex PCR, lists solely in-frame clones and lacks some. The sample consists of around 12,000 clones, approximately 84% of them appearing once.

The rearrangement uses TRBV5-4 and TRBJ1-1; TRBD1 might be the D (5 bases). The clonotype was recovered from a human donor with melanoma. The specimen was blood, collected from a patient treated with checkpoint blockade. The CDR3 loop is CASSFSGSNTEAFF. In nucleotides, the CDR3 is TGTGCCAGCAGCTTTTCAGGGTCGAACACTGAAGCTTTCTTT.